This passage covers 9 T cell receptor beta chains from one sample sequenced in a study of OX40 agonist ivuxolimab in advanced cancers. Profiled with immunoSEQ multiplex PCR; TCRdb holds only in-frame clones, not every one. The sample has more than 60,000 clones; around 87% are singletons. The sample was CD4+ or CD8+ T cells sorted from blood, taken in a trial of the OX40 agonist ivuxolimab. Source of these receptors: an adult with an advanced solid tumor such as melanoma, head and neck, liver or kidney cancer.

This clone has just a few counts. The J gene is TRBJ1-5, the V gene TRBV9; D is uncertain. The CDR3 has 13 residues. Trimming removed 4 bases from V and 3 bases from J, with 8 bases in between. Germline values: CDR1 SGDLS, CDR2 YYNGEE. The CDR3 sequence: CASSRSDNQPQHF. Here the CDR3 DNA reads TGTGCCAGCAGCCGAAGCGACAATCAGCCCCAGCATTTT.

The chain recombines TRBV30 with TRBJ1-3; D is uncertain. This CDR3 spans 14 amino acids. Germline V CDR1 and CDR2: GTSNPN, SVGIG (reference sequence). Deletions cut 0 bases from V and 1 base from J, with 7 bases between. The chain's CDR3 is CAWSVGRSGNTIYF. CDR3 nucleotides: TGTGCCTGGAGTGTTGGGCGGTCTGGAAACACCATATATTTT.

The rearrangement joins TRBV5-1 to TRBJ2-2, with a possible D match to TRBD1 (5 bases). CDR1 is SGHRS and CDR2 is YFSETQ in the germline V gene. This CDR3 spans 19 amino acids. Trimming took off 2 bases at V and 0 bases at J, with 20 bases between the two ends. Here the CDR3 reads CASSFLLDSHPANTGELFF. The CDR3 coding sequence is TGCGCCAGCAGCTTCCTTCTCGACAGCCACCCCGCGAACACCGGGGAGCTGTTTTTT.

The V call is TRBV18, the J call TRBJ1-3; D gene uncertain. Germline-derived CDR1 and CDR2 are KGHSH and LQKENI. This CDR3 has 15 residues. The V gene lost 2 bases and the J gene lost 2 bases, with 10 bases spanning the gap. CDR3 residues: CASSPKSGTGNTIYF. CDR3 sequence (DNA): TGTGCCAGCTCACCAAAAAGTGGGACTGGAAACACCATATATTTT. The whole variable domain, filled in from reference TRBV18 and TRBJ1-3, reads NAGVMQNPRHLVRRRGQEARLRCSPMKGHSHVYWYRQLPEEGLKFMVYLQKENIIDESGMPKERFSAEFPKEGPSILRIQQVVRGDSAAYFCASSPKSGTGNTIYFGEGSWLTVV.

The chain has TRBV30 and TRBJ2-5; 11 bases fit TRBD2. CDR1 is GTSNPN, CDR2 SVGIG, per germline (reference sequence). CDR3 length: 15 amino acids. J was trimmed by 5 bases and V by 1 base; bases with no gene match: 6. The CDR3 spells CAWSGGSGGAETQYF. DNA of the CDR3: TGTGCCTGGAGTGGCGGTAGCGGGGGGGCTGAGACCCAGTACTTC.

As DNA, the CDR3 is TGTGCCAGCAGTTACTCGGACAGGGCCTACGAGCAGTACTTC. Encoded protein: CASSYSDRAYEQYF. The V and J genes are TRBV6-6 and TRBJ2-7; 8 nucleotides align to TRBD1. Germline CDR1 reads MNHNY; CDR2 reads SVGAGI (reference sequence). The ends lost 0 bases at V and 2 bases at J; junction bases unmatched: 0. The CDR3 contains 14 residues.

The rearrangement joins TRBV6-6 to TRBJ1-3; weak D call: TRBD1 (6 bases). The CDR3 has 15 amino acids. Germline V gives CDR1 MNHNY, CDR2 SVGAGI (reference sequence). V shed 6 bases and J shed 0 bases, with 12 bases lying between them. CDR3 nucleotide sequence: TGTGCCAGCAGGATACCGGGACACTCTGGAAACACCATATATTTT. Translating it yields CASRIPGHSGNTIYF.

J is TRBJ1-2 and V is TRBV5-6; TRBD1 is a possible D gene (6 bases). The germline V and J ends were trimmed by 4 bases and 7 bases, with 14 bases remaining between them. This CDR3 spans 13 amino acids. Germline lookup yields CDR1 SGHDT and CDR2 YYEEEE. The CDR3 DNA reads as TGTGCCAGCAGCGTGACAGGCCATATTGGCTACACCTTC. Translation: CASSVTGHIGYTF.

The V call is TRBV6-5, the J call TRBJ2-7, with D hard to call. Germline V CDR1 and CDR2: MNHEY, SVGAGI. V was shortened by 2 bases and J by 2 bases, with 10 bases between the two germline ends. The CDR3 contains 14 residues. The DNA for the CDR3 is TGTGCCAGCAGTTACGCTAGGGCCACCTACGAGCAGTACTTC. Translating gives CASSYARATYEQYF.